The next 3 T cell receptor beta chains were all read from a single sample in a study of blood T cell repertoires in COVID-19. Assay used: immunoSEQ multiplex PCR; TCRdb lists only in-frame clones, some missing. The repertoire holds about 470,000 clones, with around 90% as singletons. What was sequenced was PBMCs or T cells enriched from blood (not recorded which). The receptor set was obtained from a woman aged 18-30 years who had recovered from COVID-19.

The V and J genes are TRBV5-5 and TRBJ1-2; TRBD1 agrees at 9 bases. The CDR3 loop spans 14 amino acids. V trimming: 6 bases; J trimming: 7 bases; junction bases outside the gene matches: 10. Germline lookup yields CDR1 SGHKS and CDR2 YYEKEE (reference sequence). CDR3 protein: CASTPGQGRFGYTF. The CDR3 nucleotides are TGTGCCAGCACCCCAGGACAGGGGCGGTTTGGCTACACCTTC.

Note on this clone: Other DNA sequences in this sample translate to the same CDR3. The J gene is TRBJ1-1, the V gene TRBV5-1, with D maybe TRBD1 (5 bases). V was clipped by 1 base and J by 1 base, with 5 bases between them. The CDR3 is made up of 13 amino acids. CDR1 and CDR2 (germline): SGHRS, YFSETQ. The CDR3 coding sequence is TGCGCCAGCAGCTTGCAGGGGAACACTGAAGCTTTCTTT. Protein sequence: CASSLQGNTEAFF.

The V gene is TRBV5-1, the J gene TRBJ1-1; no clear D gene. Germline V gene sequence: CDR1 SGHRS, CDR2 YFSETQ. V gave up 4 bases and J gave up 1 base, with 17 bases separating them. The CDR3 has 16 amino acids. CDR3 region: CASSMGNGEANTEAFF. The CDR3 coding sequence is TGCGCCAGCAGCATGGGAAATGGGGAGGCGAACACTGAAGCTTTCTTT.